The 27 T cell receptor beta chains presented below share a single source sample, sequenced in a study of blood T cell repertoires in COVID-19. The protocol was immunoSEQ multiplex PCR, while the TCRdb copy is restricted to in-frame clones and leaves out a portion. The data show under 250,000 clones, 84% seen once. The sequenced material came from peripheral blood. These receptors were taken from a woman aged 45 to 65 with active or convalescent COVID-19.

The V gene is TRBV19, the J gene TRBJ1-5; D unclear. The CDR3 loop spans 19 amino acids. V was shortened by 5 bases and J by 0 bases, with 23 bases between the two germline ends. CDR1 and CDR2 from the germline V gene are LNHDA and SQIVND (reference sequence). CDR3 residues: CASSAPGPQAPYSNQPQHF. The DNA of the CDR3 is TGTGCCAGTAGTGCACCGGGTCCCCAAGCCCCATATAGCAATCAGCCCCAGCATTTT.

This chain joins TRBV10-3 and TRBJ2-1; 15 bases map to TRBD2. The CDR3 has 19 amino acids. Germline CDR1 ENHRY, CDR2 SYGVKD. The trim removed 6 bases at V and 0 bases at J, leaving 9 bases unmatched. DNA of the CDR3: TGTGCCATCAGGGTTGGGGGACTAGCGGGAGGTTCCTCCTACAATGAGCAGTTCTTC. This sequence encodes CAIRVGGLAGGSSYNEQFF.

V is TRBV5-1 and J is TRBJ2-1, with TRBD1 matching 7 bases. V dropped 0 bases and J dropped 7; count of bases not matched to a gene: 4. The CDR3 consists of 14 residues. Germline CDR1 is SGHRS and CDR2 is YFSETQ. In DNA, the CDR3 is TGCGCCAGCAGCTTGGATTCCAGGGGGAATGAGCAGTTCTTC. Translation: CASSLDSRGNEQFF.

The chain uses TRBV5-1 and TRBJ2-3, with D unclear. Deletions cut 4 bases from V and 2 bases from J, with 17 bases between. Germline loops: CDR1 SGHRS, CDR2 YFSETQ. The CDR3 sequence is 16 residues long. The CDR3 DNA is TGCGCCAGCAGCCCAGTGGTCGTCGCTGTCACAGATACGCAGTATTTT. Protein product: CASSPVVVAVTDTQYF.

This clone was found once. V gene TRBV4-2 combines with J gene TRBJ2-7; 10 bases match TRBD2. The germline CDR1 and CDR2 sequences are LGHNA and YNFKEQ. The CDR3 has 16 residues. With V trimmed by 1 base and J by 0 bases, 3 bases remained unmatched. For the CDR3, the DNA is TGTGCCAGCAGCCAAGGGACTAGCGGCAGCTCCTACGAGCAGTACTTC. Translated, it gives CASSQGTSGSSYEQYF.

The chain recombines TRBV28 with TRBJ2-7, with 9 bases aligning to TRBD2. The CDR3 consists of 14 residues. Looked up from germline, CDR1 is MDHEN and CDR2 is SYDVKM. J gave up 2 bases and V 5 bases, and 4 bases lay outside the gene matches. CDR3 sequence reads: CASSLAGLAYEQYF. The CDR3 DNA follows: TGTGCCAGCAGTCTAGCGGGATTGGCCTACGAGCAGTACTTC.

The chain joins TRBV21-1 to TRBJ2-3; the table's D call TRBD2 went unverified against the DNA. TRBV21-1 is given as a pseudogene. The CDR3 totals 17 residues. The CDR3 sequence is CASSKFVSPPTTDTQYF. The DNA for the CDR3 is TGTGCCAGCAGCAAATTTGTCTCACCACCTACCACAGATACGCAGTATTTT.

The rearrangement joins TRBV5-4 to TRBJ1-6; TRBD1 is a possible D gene (5 bases). The V gene lost 0 bases and the J gene lost 7 bases, with 11 bases spanning the gap. The germline gives CDR1 SGHNT, CDR2 YYREEE (reference sequence). CDR3 size: 15 residues. In DNA form, the CDR3 reads TGTGCCAGCAGCTTGGAAGGGACTAGAAATTCACCCCTCCACTTT. As protein: CASSLEGTRNSPLHF.

The chain joins TRBV5-5 to TRBJ2-5; weak D call: TRBD1 (7 bases). Deletions cut 3 bases from V and 5 bases from J, with 20 bases between. This CDR3 comprises 16 residues. Germline V gene lookup returns CDR1 SGHKS and CDR2 YYEKEE (reference sequence). The CDR3 DNA follows: TGTGCCAGCAGCTCTGTGACAGGGAGGCCGGTGGAGACCCAGTACTTC. It encodes CASSSVTGRPVETQYF.

This chain joins TRBV5-4 and TRBJ2-7, with TRBD2 matching over 13 bases. The V segment lost 10 bases and the J segment 1 base; nucleotides outside the gene matches: 14. This CDR3 has 17 residues. Germline loops: CDR1 SGHNT, CDR2 YYREEE (reference sequence). The CDR3 spells CAEINGGLAGISYEQYV. The CDR3, as DNA: TGTGCCGAAATAAACGGGGGACTAGCGGGGATATCCTACGAGCAGTACGTC.

The table lists this clone with a count of one. V is TRBV28 and J is TRBJ2-1; 13 positions match TRBD2. Trimming removed 2 bases from V and 9 bases from J; junction bases left unmatched: 4. The germline V gene has CDR1 MDHEN and CDR2 SYDVKM. The CDR3 spans 15 residues. CDR3 protein: CASSLTSGRGSEQFF. The CDR3 coding sequence is TGTGCCAGCAGTTTAACTAGCGGGAGGGGTAGTGAGCAGTTCTTC.

This sequence joins TRBV4-1 and TRBJ2-7; D call uncertain. The CDR3 spans 12 residues. V lost 11 bases and J lost 0, with 11 bases in between. Germline assignment: CDR1 MGHRA and CDR2 YSYEKL. CDR3 sequence (DNA): TGCGCCCGCGCGGTAGACTCCTACGAGCAGTACTTC. Translated: CARAVDSYEQYF.

The chain couples TRBV10-3 to TRBJ2-2; D is undetermined. The CDR3 is made up of 11 amino acids. V lost 10 bases and J lost 5, with 8 bases in between. Germline-derived CDR1 and CDR2 are ENHRY and SYGVKD. Here the CDR3 reads CATGLTGELFF. In nucleotides, the CDR3 is TGTGCCACCGGGTTGACCGGGGAGCTGTTTTTT.

The V call is TRBV29-1, the J call TRBJ1-6; 8 positions match TRBD1. Trimming removed 6 bases from V and 10 bases from J; junction bases left unmatched: 8. The CDR3 is 13 residues long. CDR1 SQVTM and CDR2 ANQGSEA come from the germline V gene. The CDR3 sequence is CSVRTGQNSPLHF. CDR3 nucleotide sequence: TGCAGCGTCCGGACAGGGCAAAACTCACCCCTCCACTTT.

J is TRBJ2-7 and V is TRBV2, with D uncertain. This CDR3 is built from 15 residues. V was trimmed by 6 bases and J by 0 bases, leaving 15 bases between them. Germline-derived CDR1 and CDR2 are SNHLY and FYNNEI. The CDR3: CASSPRLTISYEQYF. The CDR3 bases are TGTGCCAGCAGCCCGAGACTGACCATCTCCTACGAGCAGTACTTC.

This clone showed up many times. The chain recombines TRBV7-2 with TRBJ2-2; D is perhaps TRBD1 (6 bases). The V gene lost 3 bases and the J gene lost 6 bases, with 17 bases spanning the gap. The CDR3 consists of 16 residues. Germline values: CDR1 SGHTA, CDR2 FQGNSA. In nucleotides, the CDR3 is TGTGCCAGCAGCTTCGAAATCCAGGGGAATGCCGGGGAGCTGTTTTTT. It is translated as CASSFEIQGNAGELFF.

J is TRBJ1-4 and V is TRBV19; TRBD1 is a possible D gene (5 bases). Germline V gene sequence: CDR1 LNHDA, CDR2 SQIVND (reference sequence). The CDR3 covers 15 residues. The V end lost 5 bases, the J end lost 2 bases, and 12 bases lay between the germline ends. CDR3: CASSGRGSTNEKLFF. The DNA of the CDR3 is TGTGCCAGTAGTGGGAGGGGTTCGACTAATGAAAAACTGTTTTTT.

The J gene is TRBJ2-3, the V gene TRBV5-6; TRBD2 is a possible D gene (6 bases). V shed 0 bases and J shed 1 base, with 12 bases lying between them. This CDR3 contains 16 residues. Germline CDR1 SGHDT, CDR2 YYEEEE. The CDR3 loop reads CASSLALTSGTDTQYF. In nucleotides, the CDR3 is TGTGCCAGCAGCTTGGCGCTGACTAGTGGCACAGATACGCAGTATTTT.

The chain has TRBV11-3 and TRBJ2-5; 9 nucleotides agree with TRBD1. CDR3 size: 14 residues. Germline CDR1 SGHNT, CDR2 YENEEA. Trimming took 5 bases from V and 7 from J; bases not matched to a gene: 8. CDR3 sequence (DNA): TGTGCCAGCAGCAAGGGACAGGGTTCGGGGACCCAGTACTTC. Amino acid sequence: CASSKGQGSGTQYF. Full variable domain (outside the CDR3, taken from reference TRBV11-3 and TRBJ2-5): EAGVVQSPRYKIIEKKQPVAFWCNPISGHNTLYWYLQNLGQGPELLIRYENEEAVDDSQLPKDRFSAERLKGVDSTLKIQPAELGDSAVYLCASSKGQGSGTQYFGPGTRLLVL.

The V and J genes are TRBV11-2 and TRBJ2-1; D unclear. In germline, CDR1 is SGHAT, CDR2 FQNNGV. Trimming took 0 bases from V and 3 from J, leaving 12 bases between them. This CDR3 contains 16 residues. DNA of the CDR3: TGTGCCAGCAGCTTAGATCAGGCTACGTACTACAATGAGCAGTTCTTC. Protein sequence: CASSLDQATYYNEQFF. Combining the CDR3 with reference TRBV11-2 and TRBJ2-1 gives the whole variable domain EAGVAQSPRYKIIEKRQSVAFWCNPISGHATLYWYQQILGQGPKLLIQFQNNGVVDDSQLPKDRFSAERLKGVDSTLKIQPAKLEDSAVYLCASSLDQATYYNEQFFGPGTRLTVL.

V is TRBV6-1 and J is TRBJ1-6, with D perhaps matching TRBD1 (5 bases). V was clipped by 3 bases and J by 9 bases, with 12 bases between them. In germline, CDR1 is MNHNS, CDR2 SASEGT. This CDR3 has 14 amino acids. CDR3 amino acids: CASSDRGGGSPLHF. As DNA, the CDR3 is TGTGCCAGCAGTGATAGGGGCGGGGGTTCACCCCTCCACTTT.

The J gene is TRBJ1-1, the V gene TRBV19; D gene uncertain. The CDR3 has 15 amino acids. Trimming cost V 6 bases and J 1 base, with 15 bases left between them. CDR1 and CDR2 from the germline V gene are LNHDA and SQIVND (reference sequence). The CDR3 region is CASSFGSGQNTEAFF. The CDR3 DNA follows: TGTGCCAGTAGCTTCGGAAGCGGGCAGAACACTGAAGCTTTCTTT.

The chain has TRBV3-1 (or the pseudogene TRBV3-2) and TRBJ1-1, with 7 bases identical to TRBD1. Germline V CDR1 and CDR2: LGHDT, YNNKEL (reference sequence). The CDR3 length is 17 residues. Trimming took 2 bases from V and 3 from J; bases not matched to a gene: 12. CDR3 amino acids: CASSQSNEKGAHTEAFF. CDR3 DNA sequence: TGTGCCAGCAGCCAAAGCAACGAAAAGGGGGCGCACACTGAAGCTTTCTTT.

This CDR3 reads CASSTRPGTEAFF. The CDR3 nucleotides read TGTGCCAGCAGTACCCGTCCCGGCACTGAAGCTTTCTTT. V is TRBV11-2 and J is TRBJ1-1; D is unclear. This CDR3 contains 13 residues. Germline assignment: CDR1 SGHAT and CDR2 FQNNGV. The V gene lost 6 bases and the J gene lost 4 bases, with 12 bases spanning the gap.

V gene TRBV3-1 (or the pseudogene TRBV3-2) combines with J gene TRBJ2-1; TRBD2 matches at 12 bases. Germline lookup yields CDR1 LGHDT and CDR2 YNNKEL (reference sequence). Trimming took 0 bases from V and 8 from J; bases not matched to a gene: 5. There are 16 residues in the CDR3. Here the CDR3 DNA reads TGTGCCAGCAGCCAAGAGACTAGCGGGAGTATCTATGAGCAGTTCTTC. This codes for CASSQETSGSIYEQFF.

This clone has a single count. The chain couples TRBV6-5 to TRBJ2-2; 7 bases are a match to TRBD1. CDR1 MNHEY and CDR2 SVGAGI come from the germline V gene. The CDR3 runs to 15 residues. The V segment lost 2 bases and the J segment 2 bases; nucleotides outside the gene matches: 2. This chain's CDR3 is CASSYRTGNTGELFF. CDR3 DNA: TGTGCCAGCAGTTACCGGACAGGTAACACCGGGGAGCTGTTTTTT.

This sequence joins TRBV6-4 and TRBJ2-6; 10 nucleotides align to TRBD1. CDR1 is MRHNA, CDR2 SNTAGT, per germline. This CDR3 contains 17 residues. V lost 6 bases and J lost 1; bases outside the gene matches: 6. The CDR3 DNA follows: TGTGCCAGCAGCCAGACAGGGGGCGGGTCTGGGGCCAACGTCCTGACTTTC. As protein: CASSQTGGGSGANVLTF.